This T cell receptor beta chain was found in a study of shared clonotypes between healthy human individuals. Findings and limits, study-wide: Investigators collected only blood, and repertoires in tissues likely differ. Among donors, sharing of clonotypes was expected to be affected by sequencing depth.

As concerns this clone: Its target is unknown.

Only in-frame clones appear in the TCRdb table, and some are missing; sequencing was by immunoSEQ multiplex PCR. Among roughly 2 million clones, about 95% were seen once, and the ten largest hold 0.9% to 1.4%. Naivety among CD8 cells was defined by CD45RO negativity and positive CCR7 selection, thereby excluding terminally differentiated effector memory CD45RA+ cells. The CDR3 runs 17 residues. With 0 bases removed from V and 0 bases from J, the gap between germline ends came to 11 bases. Germline V CDR1 and CDR2: MGHRA, YSYEKL. Source material: naive CD8+ T cells sorted from blood. This chain links TRBV4-1 with TRBJ1-4, with D possibly being TRBD1 (5 bases). The TCR originated in a man aged 18 to 30 in good health. CDR3 in DNA: TGCGCCAGCAGCCAAGATCGGGGGGATGCAACTAATGAAAAACTGTTTTTT. This encodes CASSQDRGDATNEKLFF.